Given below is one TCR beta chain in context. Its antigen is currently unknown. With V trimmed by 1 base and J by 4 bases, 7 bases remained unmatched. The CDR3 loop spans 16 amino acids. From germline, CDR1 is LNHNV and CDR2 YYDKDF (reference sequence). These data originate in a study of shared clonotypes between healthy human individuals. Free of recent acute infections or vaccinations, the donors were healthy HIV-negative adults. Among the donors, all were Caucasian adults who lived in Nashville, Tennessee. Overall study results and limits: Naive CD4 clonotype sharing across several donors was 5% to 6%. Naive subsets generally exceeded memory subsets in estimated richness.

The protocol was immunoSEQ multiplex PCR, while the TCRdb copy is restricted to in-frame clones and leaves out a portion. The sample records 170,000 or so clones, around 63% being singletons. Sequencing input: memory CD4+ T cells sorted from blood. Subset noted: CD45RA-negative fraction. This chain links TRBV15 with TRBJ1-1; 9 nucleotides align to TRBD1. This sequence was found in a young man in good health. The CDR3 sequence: CATSRGGQGKLTEAFF. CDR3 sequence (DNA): TGTGCCACCAGCAGAGGAGGACAGGGGAAGCTCACTGAAGCTTTCTTT.